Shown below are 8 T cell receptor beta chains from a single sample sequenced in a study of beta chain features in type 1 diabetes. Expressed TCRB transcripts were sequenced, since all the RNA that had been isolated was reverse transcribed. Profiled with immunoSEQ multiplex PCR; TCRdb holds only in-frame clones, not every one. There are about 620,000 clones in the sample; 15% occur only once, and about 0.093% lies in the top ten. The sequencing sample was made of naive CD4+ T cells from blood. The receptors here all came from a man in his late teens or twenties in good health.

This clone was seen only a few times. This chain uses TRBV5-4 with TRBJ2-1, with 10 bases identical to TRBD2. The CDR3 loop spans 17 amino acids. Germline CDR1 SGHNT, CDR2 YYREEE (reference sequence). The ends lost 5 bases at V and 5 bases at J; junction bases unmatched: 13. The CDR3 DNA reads TGTGCCAGCAGTAATTTAGCGGGGGGCGGGACTCACAATGAGCAGTTCTTC. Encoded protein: CASSNLAGGGTHNEQFF.

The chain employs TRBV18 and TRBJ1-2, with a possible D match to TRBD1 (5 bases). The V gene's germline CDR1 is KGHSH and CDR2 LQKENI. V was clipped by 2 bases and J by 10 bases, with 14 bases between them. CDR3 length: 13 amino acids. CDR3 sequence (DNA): TGTGCCAGCTCACCAGAGGGGATCTTAGACTACACCTTC. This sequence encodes CASSPEGILDYTF. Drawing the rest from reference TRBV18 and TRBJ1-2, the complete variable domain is NAGVMQNPRHLVRRRGQEARLRCSPMKGHSHVYWYRQLPEEGLKFMVYLQKENIIDESGMPKERFSAEFPKEGPSILRIQQVVRGDSAAYFCASSPEGILDYTFGSGTRLTVV.

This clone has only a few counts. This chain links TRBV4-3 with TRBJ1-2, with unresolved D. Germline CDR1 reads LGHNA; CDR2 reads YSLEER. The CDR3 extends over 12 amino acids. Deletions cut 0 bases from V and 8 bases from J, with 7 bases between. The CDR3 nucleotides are TGCGCCAGCAGCCAAGATTTAAGGGGCTACACCTTC. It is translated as CASSQDLRGYTF.

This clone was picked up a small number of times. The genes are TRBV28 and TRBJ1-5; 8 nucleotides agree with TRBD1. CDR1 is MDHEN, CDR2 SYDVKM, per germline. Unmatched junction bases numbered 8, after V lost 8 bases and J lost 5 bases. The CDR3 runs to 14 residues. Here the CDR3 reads CASYSGGRDQPQHF. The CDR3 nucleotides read TGTGCCAGCTATTCAGGGGGCCGGGATCAGCCCCAGCATTTT.

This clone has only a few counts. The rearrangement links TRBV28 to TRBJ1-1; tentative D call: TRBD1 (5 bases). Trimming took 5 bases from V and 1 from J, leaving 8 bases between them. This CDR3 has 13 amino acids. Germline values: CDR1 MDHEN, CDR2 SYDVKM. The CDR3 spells CASSEDRNTEAFF. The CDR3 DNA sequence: TGTGCCAGCAGTGAAGACAGGAACACTGAAGCTTTCTTT.

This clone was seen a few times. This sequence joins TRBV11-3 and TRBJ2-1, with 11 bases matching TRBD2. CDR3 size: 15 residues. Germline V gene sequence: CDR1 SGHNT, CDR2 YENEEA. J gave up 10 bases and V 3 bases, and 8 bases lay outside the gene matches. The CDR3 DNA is TGTGCCAGCAGCTTTTCTCTAGCGGGAGGCGAGGAGCAGTTCTTC. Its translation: CASSFSLAGGEEQFF.

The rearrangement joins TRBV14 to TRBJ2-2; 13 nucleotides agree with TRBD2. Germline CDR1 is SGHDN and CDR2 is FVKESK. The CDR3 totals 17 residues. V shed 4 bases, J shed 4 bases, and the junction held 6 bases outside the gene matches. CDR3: CASSPWTSGRITGELFF. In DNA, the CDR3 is TGTGCCAGCAGCCCCTGGACTAGCGGGAGAATCACCGGGGAGCTGTTTTTT.

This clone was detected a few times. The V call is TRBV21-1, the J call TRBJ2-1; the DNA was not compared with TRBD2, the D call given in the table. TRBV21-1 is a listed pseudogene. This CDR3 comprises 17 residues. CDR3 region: CASSNGGRTPPDNEQFF. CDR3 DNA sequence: TGTGCCAGCAGTAATGGCGGGAGAACTCCCCCAGACAATGAGCAGTTCTTC.